Below, 11 T cell receptor beta chains from the same sample are listed, as sequenced in a study of cytomegalovirus exposure and HLA in healthy donors. In the PCR, 60 Vbeta and 13 Jbeta primers were used. Assay used: immunoSEQ multiplex PCR; TCRdb lists only in-frame clones, some missing. Of 150,000 or so clones in the sample, more than 70% were seen once. Sequenced material: PBMCs. Receptors originate from a man aged 30-40 years in good health and CMV-seronegative.

The CDR3, as DNA: TGTGCCACCAGGAGGTCTGCAGAGGGAACTGAAGCTTTCTTT. As protein: CATRRSAEGTEAFF. The chain joins TRBV15 to TRBJ1-1; D is unresolved. There are 14 residues in the CDR3. Trimming pared 6 bases from V and 5 bases from J, leaving 16 bases between. CDR1 LNHNV and CDR2 YYDKDF come from the germline V gene (reference sequence). Complete variable domain (other parts from reference TRBV15 and TRBJ1-1): DAMVIQNPRYQVTQFGKPVTLSCSQTLNHNVMYWYQQKSSQAPKLLFHYYDKDFNNEADTPDNFQSRRPNTSFCFLDIRSPGLGDTAMYLCATRRSAEGTEAFFGQGTRLTVV.

This chain joins TRBV11-2 and TRBJ2-5; 9 nucleotides match TRBD1. The length of the CDR3 is 15 residues. In germline, CDR1 is SGHAT, CDR2 FQNNGV. V lost 5 bases, J lost 7 bases, and 11 bases stayed unmatched. CDR3 loop: CASSTGDRELGTQYF. CDR3 nucleotide sequence: TGTGCCAGCAGCACCGGGGACAGGGAGCTAGGGACCCAGTACTTC.

V usage is TRBV7-9 and J usage is TRBJ2-7, with D possibly being TRBD2 (6 bases). V lost 4 bases, J lost 3 bases, and 16 bases lay in between. The length of the CDR3 is 15 residues. Germline V gene lookup returns CDR1 SEHNR and CDR2 FQNEAQ (reference sequence). The CDR3 coding sequence is TGTGCCAGCAGCTCCGCAACTAGCACCGACTACGAGCAGTACTTC. This gives the protein CASSSATSTDYEQYF. The full variable domain, with the rest looked up from reference TRBV7-9 and TRBJ2-7, is DTGVSQNPRHKITKRGQNVTFRCDPISEHNRLYWYRQTLGQGPEFLTYFQNEAQLEKSRLLSDRFSAERPKGSFSTLEIQRTEQGDSAMYLCASSSATSTDYEQYFGPGTRLTVT.

The gene calls are TRBV4-3 and TRBJ2-3; 10 positions agree with TRBD2. Germline V gives CDR1 LGHNA, CDR2 YSLEER. V was clipped by 3 bases and J by 2 bases; unmatched bases: 8. The CDR3 length is 17 residues. The CDR3 sequence is CASSQELAGLNTDTQYF. Written as DNA, the CDR3 is TGCGCCAGCAGCCAGGAACTAGCGGGACTTAACACAGATACGCAGTATTTT.

This chain uses TRBV5-1 with TRBJ2-1; D unresolved. Trimming took off 0 bases at V and 7 bases at J, with 11 bases between the two ends. Per germline, CDR1 SGHRS and CDR2 YFSETQ. The CDR3 sequence is 14 residues long. The CDR3 loop is CASSLASPGNEQFF. CDR3 sequence (DNA): TGCGCCAGCAGCTTGGCGAGTCCCGGGAATGAGCAGTTCTTC.

The gene calls are TRBV19 and TRBJ2-3; the D gene is possibly TRBD2 (5 bases). The V end lost 1 base, the J end lost 1 base, and 12 bases lay between the germline ends. The CDR3 totals 16 residues. CDR1 is LNHDA and CDR2 is SQIVND in the germline V gene (reference sequence). CDR3 coding DNA: TGTGCCAGTAGTATAGGGAGGACTCTTGGCACAGATACGCAGTATTTT. Its protein is CASSIGRTLGTDTQYF.

This rearrangement joins TRBV7-6 to TRBJ1-2; TRBD1 matches at 7 bases. The junction had 21 bases not matched to a gene; V was cut back by 7 bases and J by 4 bases. CDR1 SGHVS and CDR2 FNYEAQ come from the germline V gene. The CDR3 extends over 18 amino acids. This CDR3 is CASTHEEGLGTVCYGYTF. The CDR3 nucleotides are TGTGCCAGCACCCACGAGGAGGGTTTGGGGACAGTGTGCTATGGCTACACCTTC.

The chain recombines TRBV30 with TRBJ1-2, with D maybe TRBD1 (5 bases). CDR1 GTSNPN and CDR2 SVGIG come from the germline V gene (reference sequence). The CDR3 is 13 residues long. Trimming pared 3 bases from V and 1 base from J, leaving 9 bases between. The CDR3 DNA follows: TGTGCCTGGAGCCCGACAGTTAACTATGGCTACACCTTC. Translating it yields CAWSPTVNYGYTF.

This clone showed up just a few times. The chain is built from TRBV7-9 and TRBJ2-5; no definite D call. CDR3 size: 12 residues. CDR1 and CDR2 (germline): SEHNR, FQNEAQ (reference sequence). The germline V and J ends were trimmed by 1 base and 10 bases, with 10 bases remaining between them. The CDR3, as DNA: TGTGCCAGCAGCTTAGGTCCGGCAGGCCAGTACTTC. This codes for CASSLGPAGQYF.

This sequence joins TRBV19 and TRBJ1-5; the D gene is possibly TRBD1 (6 bases). The V end was cut by 9 bases, the J end by 4 bases, with 19 bases between. Germline lookup yields CDR1 LNHDA and CDR2 SQIVND (reference sequence). The CDR3 sequence is 15 residues long. CDR3 residues: CASKPGTLINQPQHF. DNA for the CDR3: TGTGCCAGCAAACCCGGGACACTAATAAATCAGCCCCAGCATTTT. Full variable domain (outside the CDR3, taken from reference TRBV19 and TRBJ1-5): DGGITQSPKYLFRKEGQNVTLSCEQNLNHDAMYWYRQDPGQGLRLIYYSQIVNDFQKGDIAEGYSVSREKKESFPLTVTSAQKNPTAFYLCASKPGTLINQPQHFGDGTRLSIL.

On this clone itself: At one boundary the junction diverges from the germline segment, which might be a read error. V gene TRBV7-7 combines with J gene TRBJ2-7; the match to TRBD1 covers 7 bases. The CDR3 sequence is 15 residues long. Germline V gene lookup returns CDR1 SSHAT and CDR2 FNYEAQ (reference sequence). CDR3 loop: CASSLGHGTVGEQYF. CDR3 coding DNA: TGTGCTAGCAGCTTAGGGCACGGGACAGTGGGCGAGCAGTACTTC.